The present TCR beta chain was sequenced within a study of T cell responses to AZD1222 COVID-19 vaccine (dated by TCRdb to the early 2020s). Looking at the study overall: AZD1222 recipients given second doses at about 4 weeks or at about 12 weeks were pooled, since spike-specific TCR depth and breadth were not found to differ between the two schedules. A total of around 240 trial participants underwent TCR sequencing, of whom some 200 had received two doses of AZD1222 and around 25 had received two doses of the MenACWY control vaccine. Trial participants were enrolled by age into subgroups of 18-55, 56-69 and 70-plus years, and around 140, 26 and 57 TCR-sequenced participants, respectively, were included in these subgroups.

On this clone: What this receptor recognizes is not known. Base qualities are not recorded, but no much larger clone differs from it by a single base.

Spanning cysteine to phenylalanine, the CDR3 consists of 15 amino acids. CDR3 DNA is the only sequence kept; it has 45 bases, read in frame from the first base. Ends trimmed: V by 4 bases, J by 4 bases; bases unmatched to a gene: 9. Via the germline V gene, CDR1 is SGHRS and CDR2 YFSETQ. Overall study results and their limits: Participants were mostly white British and included more females than males, and it was suggested by the authors that clonal diversity may have been underestimated. Conclusions about previously exposed vaccinees are limited because only five or six AZD1222 recipients were SARS-CoV-2 seropositive at baseline. The whole spike protein was spanned by vaccine-associated CD4 TCRs, and dominant responses were seen in regions 160-218 and 743-854. After two AZD1222 doses, spike-specific TCR breadth and depth were significantly higher than at day 0 and than in MenACWY recipients. Because no samples from the day 14 peak response were available, repertoires could be characterized only after the peak T cell response. In the small 56-69-year group, the increase in depth fell short of significance, most likely because of low power. Reportedly, close to half of the unique spike-specific TCRs recognized epitopes lying outside the regions that are mutated in the B.1.351 and B.1.1.7 variants.

The CDR3 regions of human TCRbeta chains were analyzed by immunosequencing. The paper's data handling went like this. TCRs in the repertoires were compared against a reference library of SARS-CoV-2-specific TCRs that had been generated with the MIRA antigen-specificity platform. Breadth meant the fraction of unique TCRs that were SARS-CoV-2-associated, whereas depth meant the fraction of total T cells that were SARS-CoV-2-associated. Using the MIRA data, each spike-specific TCR was mapped to the spike region that the TCR reacts to and placed in a CD4 or CD8 class. Log10-transformed breadth and depth values were compared by one-way ANOVA with Sidak's multiple comparisons tests. TCRdb holds this immuneACCESS table with in-frame rearrangements only. Some clones are missing; in checked studies, unresolved V genes explain under half, and the rest has no known cause. D and trimming were read from the DNA, whereas the V and J calls and clone size are those reported in that table. The table for this sample lists 150,000 or so clones; just over 90% of them were counted only once. About 2.1% of the sample is in the top ten clones.

The sample's time point, from its label and the paper: baseline before first vaccination. Vaccinee samples came from UK trials COV001 and COV002, including a single-blind randomized controlled phase 2/3 trial of AZD1222 (ChAdOx1 nCoV-19) in healthy adults. Trial participant PBMC samples were collected at day 0 and day 28 after the second dose for TCRbeta chain sequencing. The starting material was peripheral blood, obtained on day 0 of AZD1222 vaccination. The sequence links TRBV5-1 to TRBJ1-1, with 8 middle bases fitting TRBD1. This TCR was recovered from an adult in good health. CDR3 sequence: CASSTRDRLFTEAFF. The nucleotide sequence reads as follows: TGCGCCAGCAGCACCCGGGACAGGCTATTCACTGAAGCTTTCTTT. Outside the CDR3, residues come from the reference TRBV5-1 and TRBJ1-1 proteins, so the full variable domain is: KAGVTQTPRYLIKTRGQQVTLSCSPISGHRSVSWYQQTPGQGLQFLFEYFSETQRNKGNFPGRFSGRQFSNSRSEMNVSTLELGDSALYLCASSTRDRLFTEAFFGQGTRLTVV.